The sequence of this T cell receptor (beta chain) was determined in a study of spatial heterogeneity in lung cancer. At the level of the study: There were consistently more beta-chain sequences detected than alpha-chain sequences. Mean representation of each unique TCR and UMI combination in the raw reads exceeded nine occurrences.

Trimming shortened V by 7 bases and J by 5 bases, and 16 bases separated the two germline ends. Germline V lookup: CDR1 SGHDT, CDR2 YYEEEE. The CDR3 has 13 amino acids. TCRdb reprocessed the 5' RACE reads with MiXCR, giving one entry per CDR3 protein. The table shows under 85,000 distinct CDR3 sequences, with roughly 8% occurring only once. This clonotype was counted ten times or more. Time point in this sample: sample taken at primary tumor resection. Patients with untreated early-stage non-small cell lung cancer, numbering approximately 79, were the donors. Sequences were derived from PBMCs, sampled at surgery. This clonotype originated in a male donor with early-stage non-small cell lung cancer. The rearrangement links TRBV5-6 to TRBJ2-7; perhaps TRBD1 as D (6 bases). The CDR3 nucleotides are TGTGCCAGCGGACCCGCAGGGGACGACGAGCAGTACTTC. It encodes CASGPAGDDEQYF. Drawing the rest from reference TRBV5-6 and TRBJ2-7, the complete variable domain is DAGVTQSPTHLIKTRGQQVTLRCSPKSGHDTVSWYQQALGQGPQFIFQYYEEEERQRGNFPDRFSGHQFPNYSSELNVNALLLGDSALYLCASGPAGDDEQYFGPGTRLTVT.